These 30 T cell receptor beta chains originate from one sample sequenced in a study of shared clonotypes between healthy human individuals. The assay was immunoSEQ multiplex PCR, and TCRdb's table has in-frame clones only and misses some. The sample holds millions of clones, 85% to 95% seen once. Sample: naive CD4+ T cells sorted from blood. Subset of the sample: CD45RA+ positively selected. The receptors here all came from a man younger than 35 in good health.

Note on this clone: A much bigger clone sits one base away, suggesting this may be a read error. V gene TRBV2 combines with J gene TRBJ2-6, with D unresolved. Germline V gives CDR1 SNHLY, CDR2 FYNNEI. V was clipped by 6 bases and J by 1 base, with 1 base between them. The CDR3 is made up of 12 amino acids. CDR3 sequence: CASRSGANVLTF. In nucleotides, the CDR3 is TGTGCCAGCAGATCTGGGGCCAACGTCCTGACTTTC.

This chain uses TRBV9 with TRBJ2-5; D might be TRBD2 (5 bases). V shed 0 bases and J shed 5 bases, with 11 bases lying between them. The germline CDR1 and CDR2 sequences are SGDLS and YYNGEE. The CDR3 has 14 amino acids. The CDR3 is CASSVGGYSETQYF. For the CDR3, the DNA is TGTGCCAGCAGCGTAGGAGGGTACTCGGAGACCCAGTACTTC. Using reference TRBV9 and TRBJ2-5 for the parts outside the CDR3, the full variable domain is DSGVTQTPKHLITATGQRVTLRCSPRSGDLSVYWYQQSLDQGLQFLIQYYNGEERAKGNILERFSAQQFPDLHSELNLSSLELGDSALYFCASSVGGYSETQYFGPGTRLLVL.

CDR3 coding DNA: TGTGCCAGCAGTGTTCGAGAAGTAGCTACCTACGAGCAGTACTTC. Its protein product is CASSVREVATYEQYF. The chain combines TRBV6-1 with TRBJ2-7; no clear D gene. Between the trimmed V and J ends, which lost 4 bases and 2 bases, there was a span of 15 bases. The germline V gene encodes CDR1 MNHNS and CDR2 SASEGT. This CDR3 spans 15 amino acids.

The rearrangement joins TRBV19 to TRBJ2-7; TRBD1 matches at 7 bases. This CDR3 has 14 amino acids. Unmatched junction bases numbered 7, after V lost 1 base and J lost 7 bases. Germline CDR1 LNHDA, CDR2 SQIVND (reference sequence). This CDR3 reads CASSIAPTGVEQYF. Here the CDR3 DNA reads TGTGCCAGTAGTATAGCCCCCACAGGGGTGGAGCAGTACTTC.

The V gene is TRBV6-5, the J gene TRBJ2-1; possible D gene TRBD2, 5 bases. Germline lookup yields CDR1 MNHEY and CDR2 SVGAGI. CDR3 length: 15 amino acids. The V end lost 4 bases, the J end lost 4 bases, and 14 bases lay between the germline ends. The CDR3 sequence is CASSLTSGFYNEQFF. The CDR3 bases are TGTGCCAGCAGTTTAACTAGTGGATTTTACAATGAGCAGTTCTTC.

This chain joins TRBV2 and TRBJ2-3, with 7 bases matching TRBD1. Germline V gene lookup returns CDR1 SNHLY and CDR2 FYNNEI. Germline trimming cut 2 bases from V and 4 bases from J; bases unmatched to any gene: 3. This CDR3 region has 14 residues. CDR3 DNA: TGTGCCAGCAGTGAATGGCAGGGGGCAGATACGCAGTATTTT. Residues: CASSEWQGADTQYF.

As for this clone: Other DNA sequences within the sample encode an identical CDR3. The rearrangement links TRBV30 to TRBJ2-4, with D possibly called TRBD1 or TRBD2 (5 bases each). This CDR3 is 14 amino acids long. Germline V lookup: CDR1 GTSNPN, CDR2 SVGIG (reference sequence). Trimming stripped 2 bases from V and 0 bases from J, with 8 bases between. The CDR3 DNA reads TGTGCCTGGAGTCCGGGGCTAGCCAAAAACATTCAGTACTTC. Translated: CAWSPGLAKNIQYF.

The rearrangement links TRBV11-2 to TRBJ1-1, with 11 bases identical to TRBD1. J lost 11 bases, V lost 0 bases, and 8 bases had no gene match. The CDR3 consists of 15 residues. The germline V gene encodes CDR1 SGHAT and CDR2 FQNNGV. CDR3 loop: CASSLDPDRGRLAFF. In DNA, the CDR3 is TGTGCCAGCAGCTTAGATCCGGACAGGGGGCGTTTGGCTTTCTTT.

The chain couples TRBV29-1 to TRBJ1-1; TRBD1 agrees at 8 bases. V trimming: 7 bases; J trimming: 5 bases; junction bases outside the gene matches: 9. Germline V gene sequence: CDR1 SQVTM, CDR2 ANQGSEA. This CDR3 has 13 residues. CDR3 region: CSAAGTGGTEAFF. The CDR3 nucleotides read TGCAGCGCAGCCGGGACAGGCGGGACTGAAGCTTTCTTT.

The J gene is TRBJ2-2, the V gene TRBV19, with TRBD2 identical over 11 bases. CDR1 and CDR2 from the germline V gene are LNHDA and SQIVND (reference sequence). This CDR3 is 16 amino acids long. Trimming removed 5 bases from V and 2 bases from J; junction bases left unmatched: 4. This chain's CDR3 is CASSARLAGNTGELFF. In DNA form, the CDR3 reads TGTGCCAGTAGTGCCCGACTAGCGGGAAACACCGGGGAGCTGTTTTTT. The full variable domain, its missing parts supplied by reference TRBV19 and TRBJ2-2, is DGGITQSPKYLFRKEGQNVTLSCEQNLNHDAMYWYRQDPGQGLRLIYYSQIVNDFQKGDIAEGYSVSREKKESFPLTVTSAQKNPTAFYLCASSARLAGNTGELFFGEGSRLTVL.

In nucleotides, the CDR3 is TGTGCCAGCGTCCCCCCAGGGGCATTCCGTGGCTACACCTTC. Its translation: CASVPPGAFRGYTF. The V call is TRBV28, the J call TRBJ1-2, with D perhaps matching TRBD1 (6 bases). This CDR3 is built from 14 residues. The germline V and J ends were trimmed by 8 bases and 7 bases, with 20 bases remaining between them. CDR1 MDHEN and CDR2 SYDVKM come from the germline V gene.

This chain links TRBV30 with TRBJ2-2; 10 nucleotides agree with TRBD2. The CDR3 totals 16 residues. V was clipped by 0 bases and J by 5 bases; unmatched bases: 6. Germline V gives CDR1 GTSNPN, CDR2 SVGIG (reference sequence). CDR3 protein: CAWSVPNSGRTGELFF. CDR3 DNA: TGTGCCTGGAGTGTACCTAATAGCGGGAGGACCGGGGAGCTGTTTTTT.

The chain employs TRBV2 and TRBJ2-5; 12 nucleotides agree with TRBD2. The CDR3 extends over 16 amino acids. V lost 6 bases, J lost 3 bases, and 8 bases stayed unmatched. The germline V gene has CDR1 SNHLY and CDR2 FYNNEI. CDR3 nucleotide sequence: TGTGCCAGCAGGACTAGCGGGAGTCGTGTTGAAGAGACCCAGTACTTC. It specifies CASRTSGSRVEETQYF.

This chain connects TRBV11-2 to TRBJ2-2; no clear D. Germline V gene data show CDR1 as SGHAT and CDR2 as FQNNGV. CDR3 length: 15 residues. Trimming left V 2 bases short and J 4 bases short, with 11 bases between. The CDR3 loop is CASSLRSLFTGELFF. In nucleotides, the CDR3 is TGTGCCAGCAGCTTACGAAGCTTATTCACCGGGGAGCTGTTTTTT.

As regards this clone: Other DNA sequences in this sample translate to the same CDR3. The chain couples TRBV25-1 to TRBJ1-1, with D tentatively TRBD1 (6 bases). Trimming shortened V by 5 bases and J by 6 bases, and 7 bases separated the two germline ends. Germline V gene lookup returns CDR1 MGHDK and CDR2 SYGVNS. The CDR3 length is 11 residues. Written as DNA, the CDR3 is TGTGCCAGCAGTAGGGGGGCTGAAGCTTTCTTT. It specifies CASSRGAEAFF.

The gene calls are TRBV4-3 and TRBJ2-1, with 7 bases aligning to TRBD1. The length of the CDR3 is 13 residues. The ends lost 2 bases at V and 13 bases at J; junction bases unmatched: 8. Germline V CDR1 and CDR2: LGHNA, YSLEER. CDR3 in DNA: TGCGCCAGCAGCCAACAACAGGGGCTCCCTCAGTTCTTC. It codes for CASSQQQGLPQFF.

The CDR3 nucleotides read TGTGCCAGCAGCTTGACGGCAGCCACCGGGGAGCTGTTTTTT. It yields the protein CASSLTAATGELFF. The genes are TRBV5-4 and TRBJ2-2; D unclear. CDR1 and CDR2 (germline): SGHNT, YYREEE (reference sequence). The CDR3 spans 14 residues. V dropped 1 base and J dropped 4 bases, with 8 bases sitting between them.

Details on this clone: Other DNA sequences in the sample encode the same CDR3. The chain joins TRBV7-9 to TRBJ1-1, with D perhaps matching TRBD1 (6 bases). The CDR3 covers 13 residues. Trimming shortened V by 2 bases and J by 3 bases, and 7 bases separated the two germline ends. The V gene's germline CDR1 is SEHNR and CDR2 FQNEAQ (reference sequence). For the CDR3, the DNA is TGTGCCAGCAGCTTACAGGGGTACACTGAAGCTTTCTTT. Translating gives CASSLQGYTEAFF. Together with reference TRBV7-9 and TRBJ1-1, the CDR3 gives the full variable domain: DTGVSQNPRHKITKRGQNVTFRCDPISEHNRLYWYRQTLGQGPEFLTYFQNEAQLEKSRLLSDRFSAERPKGSFSTLEIQRTEQGDSAMYLCASSLQGYTEAFFGQGTRLTVV.

The rearrangement uses TRBV6-6 and TRBJ1-6, with a possible D match to TRBD1 (5 bases). V gave up 6 bases and J gave up 6 bases, with 15 bases separating them. The germline gives CDR1 MNHNY, CDR2 SVGAGI (reference sequence). CDR3 size: 15 residues. The CDR3 DNA reads as TGTGCCAGCAGCCCGGGAGGGACGACTAATTCACCCCTCCACTTT. This gives the protein CASSPGGTTNSPLHF.

The chain recombines TRBV27 with TRBJ2-2, with TRBD1 matching over 8 bases. Germline V gene sequence: CDR1 MNHEY, CDR2 SMNVEV (reference sequence). V shed 8 bases and J 0 bases; nucleotides not matched to a gene: 11. The CDR3 consists of 17 residues. This CDR3 reads CASRRAGTGPNTGELFF. The CDR3 nucleotides read TGTGCCAGCCGCCGCGCCGGGACAGGACCGAACACCGGGGAGCTGTTTTTT.

This clone was detected only a few times. The rearrangement joins TRBV2 to TRBJ2-4; possibly TRBD1 for D (6 bases). Germline CDR1 is SNHLY and CDR2 is FYNNEI. The germline V and J ends were trimmed by 6 bases and 0 bases, with 12 bases remaining between them. The CDR3 length is 15 residues. CDR3 residues: CASRDRAIAKNIQYF. The CDR3, as DNA: TGTGCCAGCAGGGACAGAGCTATAGCCAAAAACATTCAGTACTTC.

CDR3 DNA sequence: TGTGCCAGCAGTGAAGCGCTTCTTGGGGCTGGGGCCAACGTCCTGACTTTC. It is translated as CASSEALLGAGANVLTF. The chain combines TRBV6-1 with TRBJ2-6; no clear D gene. Germline V gene lookup returns CDR1 MNHNS and CDR2 SASEGT. The CDR3 has 17 residues. V was pared by 0 bases and J by 2 bases, with 11 bases between.

The CDR3 bases are TGTGCCATCAGTGAGGATATAGGGGGCGATGGCTACACCTTC. This translates into CAISEDIGGDGYTF. The rearrangement links TRBV10-3 to TRBJ1-2, with TRBD1 matching 7 bases. Germline CDR1 reads ENHRY; CDR2 reads SYGVKD. The CDR3 is made up of 14 amino acids. Trimming removed 2 bases from V and 6 bases from J; junction bases left unmatched: 6.

The sample holds one count of this clone. The chain recombines TRBV6-1 with TRBJ1-1; D gene uncertain. CDR3 length: 15 amino acids. Looked up from germline, CDR1 is MNHNS and CDR2 is SASEGT. V was trimmed by 8 bases and J by 0 bases, leaving 16 bases between them. The CDR3 loop reads CASGEPPQMNTEAFF. For the CDR3, the DNA is TGTGCCAGCGGAGAACCCCCCCAAATGAACACTGAAGCTTTCTTT.

The J gene is TRBJ2-7, the V gene TRBV5-4; TRBD2 matches 13 bases. This CDR3 region has 16 residues. Germline assignment: CDR1 SGHNT and CDR2 YYREEE (reference sequence). V dropped 5 bases and J dropped 3; count of bases not matched to a gene: 8. The CDR3 is CASSRPGLAGNYEQYF. CDR3 coding DNA: TGTGCCAGCAGTAGACCGGGACTAGCGGGGAACTACGAGCAGTACTTC. The full variable domain, completed using reference TRBV5-4 and TRBJ2-7, is ETGVTQSPTHLIKTRGQQVTLRCSSQSGHNTVSWYQQALGQGPQFIFQYYREEENGRGNFPPRFSGLQFPNYSSELNVNALELDDSALYLCASSRPGLAGNYEQYFGPGTRLTVT.

The rearrangement links TRBV5-1 to TRBJ1-1; weak D call: TRBD1 (5 bases). V lost 3 bases and J 5 bases, leaving 11 bases between the germline ends. The CDR3 sequence is 13 residues long. Germline V gene sequence: CDR1 SGHRS, CDR2 YFSETQ. The CDR3 region is CASSSGRGTEAFF. CDR3 sequence (DNA): TGCGCCAGCAGCTCAGGCCGGGGGACTGAAGCTTTCTTT.

The gene calls are TRBV5-1 and TRBJ2-7, with 9 bases aligning to TRBD1. V gave up 2 bases and J gave up 5 bases; unmatched junction bases: 2. Germline CDR1 reads SGHRS; CDR2 reads YFSETQ. The CDR3 has 13 residues. The CDR3 DNA is TGCGCCAGCAGCTTCGGGACAGGGAACGAGCAGTACTTC. Translated: CASSFGTGNEQYF.

As concerns this clone: This CDR3 is also generated by other DNA sequences in the sample. This CDR3 reads CASSLTGTVYNEQFF. DNA of the CDR3: TGTGCCAGCAGTCTAACCGGGACAGTGTACAATGAGCAGTTCTTC. The chain is built from TRBV6-5 and TRBJ2-1; 7 nucleotides match TRBD1. Germline V gene sequence: CDR1 MNHEY, CDR2 SVGAGI. V gave up 5 bases and J gave up 4 bases; unmatched junction bases: 8. The CDR3 covers 15 residues.

V and J are TRBV5-6 and TRBJ2-7; possible D gene TRBD1, 5 bases. In germline, CDR1 is SGHDT, CDR2 YYEEEE. V was cut by 1 base and J by 9 bases, with 23 bases left in between. The CDR3 covers 16 residues. CDR3 coding DNA: TGTGCCAGCAGCTTGTATGACAGCCCGTCGAGTGGTGGGCAGTACTTC. Translating it yields CASSLYDSPSSGGQYF.

A note on this clone: Other DNA sequences in the same sample also yield this CDR3. The chain joins TRBV11-3 to TRBJ2-1; D call uncertain. The CDR3 sequence is 15 residues long. Trimming pared 2 bases from V and 0 bases from J, leaving 8 bases between. Germline loops: CDR1 SGHNT, CDR2 YENEEA. CDR3 nucleotide sequence: TGTGCCAGCAGCTTATCTGGCGGCTCCTACAATGAGCAGTTCTTC. This encodes CASSLSGGSYNEQFF.